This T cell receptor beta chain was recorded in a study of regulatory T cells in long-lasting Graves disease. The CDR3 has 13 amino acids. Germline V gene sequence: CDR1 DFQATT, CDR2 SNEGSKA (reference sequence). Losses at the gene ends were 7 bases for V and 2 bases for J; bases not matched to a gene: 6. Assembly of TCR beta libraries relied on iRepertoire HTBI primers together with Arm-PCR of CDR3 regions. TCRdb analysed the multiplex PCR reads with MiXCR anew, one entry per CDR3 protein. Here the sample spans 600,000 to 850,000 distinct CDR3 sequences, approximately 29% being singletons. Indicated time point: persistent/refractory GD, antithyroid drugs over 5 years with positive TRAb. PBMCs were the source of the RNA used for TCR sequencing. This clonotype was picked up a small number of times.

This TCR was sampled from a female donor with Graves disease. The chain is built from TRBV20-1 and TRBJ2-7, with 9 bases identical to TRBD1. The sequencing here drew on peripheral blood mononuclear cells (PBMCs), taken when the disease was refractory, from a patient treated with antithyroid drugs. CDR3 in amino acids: CSGTGTGPYEQYF. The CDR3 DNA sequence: TGCAGTGGGACCGGGACAGGGCCCTACGAGCAGTACTTC.